What follows is one T cell receptor (beta chain) and its context. Its antigen remains unknown. These data originate in a study of cytotoxic CD8 clonotypes in ibrutinib-treated CLL. Study observations and caveats: Clonality increased with ibrutinib response but returned toward baseline at progression. Progressing and sustained-remission patients had different sampling times. Patients had baseline clonality above age-matched healthy donors, and this clonality moved with circulating CD8+ T-cell counts. Once treatment began, public clonotypes, which were uncommon, contracted or stayed stable.

Trimming cost V 7 bases and J 0 bases, with 4 bases left between them. CDR3 length: 11 amino acids. Per germline, CDR1 MDHEN and CDR2 SYDVKM. The protocol was immunoSEQ multiplex PCR, while the TCRdb copy is restricted to in-frame clones and leaves out a portion. This table holds hundreds of thousands of clones, roughly two thirds found once. The source was PBMCs, collected after 36 months of ibrutinib treatment. This receptor was obtained from a human donor with chronic lymphocytic leukemia. The gene calls are TRBV28 and TRBJ2-7; D is unclear. The CDR3 loop is CASTHSYEQYF. The DNA for the CDR3 is TGTGCCAGCACTCACTCCTACGAGCAGTACTTC.